This T cell receptor (beta chain) was sequenced in a study of OX40 agonist ivuxolimab in advanced cancers. TCRdb's table, derived via immunoSEQ multiplex PCR, lists solely in-frame clones and lacks some. In the table there are tens of thousands of clones, around 87% of which are singletons. The V gene's germline CDR1 is SGHAT and CDR2 FQNNGV. Trimming took 5 bases from V and 6 from J; bases not matched to a gene: 3. The CDR3 has 15 amino acids. The sequencing used CD4+ or CD8+ T cells sorted from blood, collected in a trial of the OX40 agonist ivuxolimab. The chain links TRBV11-2 to TRBJ2-1, with 14 bases aligning to TRBD2. The TCR sequence derives from an adult with an advanced solid tumor such as melanoma, head and neck, liver or kidney cancer. DNA for the CDR3: TGTGCCAGCAGCCCCGGGACTAGCGGGGGCAATGAGCAGTTCTTC. This encodes CASSPGTSGGNEQFF.